This T cell receptor (beta chain) was recorded in a study of post-analysis software for immune sequencing data. Findings of the study overall: Controls showed lower frequencies than patients for roughly five TRBV segments, and TRBV5-6, TRBV5-1 and TRBV20-1 were among these. Those samples that were prepared in the same batch co-clustered strongly by F measure. People with multiple sclerosis had a significantly lower normalized Chao1 diversity than controls did.

Germline CDR1 and CDR2: GTSNPN and SVGIG (reference sequence). V dropped 0 bases and J dropped 4 bases, with 8 bases sitting between them. The CDR3 is 13 residues long. Libraries were made from TCR beta cDNA, and they carried unique molecular identifiers. T cells numbering about 0.9 to 11 million yielded 450,000 to 500,000 cDNA molecules. TCRdb reanalysed the PCR reads using MiXCR and keeps one entry per CDR3 protein. In the table there are 400,000 to 500,000 distinct CDR3 sequences, 30% to 45% of which are singletons. Of note for this clonotype: Its target is unknown.

The chain combines TRBV30 with TRBJ2-3; D is ambiguous. This receptor was obtained from a girl aged 2 to 10 with multiple sclerosis. The sequenced sample consisted of blood. The CDR3: CAWSVQRSDTQYF. The CDR3 DNA reads TGTGCCTGGAGTGTACAAAGGTCAGATACGCAGTATTTT. Filled out from reference TRBV30 and TRBJ2-3, the complete variable domain reads SQTIHQWPATLVQPVGSPLSLECTVEGTSNPNLYWYRQAAGRGLQLLFYSVGIGQISSEVPQNLSASRPQDRQFILSSKKLLLSDSGFYLCAWSVQRSDTQYFGPGTRLTVL.